This T cell receptor beta chain was documented in a study of T-cell memory formation after mild COVID-19. This clonotype was seen at least ten times. Its antigen is still unknown. Whole-study findings and limits: Memory sampled before infection contained some responding clones, suggesting cross-reactive memory joined. Mostly located in CM and EM were contracting CD4+ clones, with contracting CD8+ clones located in EMRA.

TCRdb recomputed calls from the 5' RACE reads with MiXCR, one row per CDR3 protein. The table includes around 300,000 distinct CDR3 sequences, roughly a fifth detected once. This sequence originates from a man aged 18 to 29 who had mild COVID-19 (a few samples of this study predate the infection). Cell type and time point are not known. Sequenced sample: PBMCs or a T cell subset sorted from them (not recorded which).

The CDR3 nucleotides read TGTGCCAGCAGTTTATCGGGCCCAGGTTCACCCCTCCACTTT. Protein sequence: CASSLSGPGSPLHF. The rearrangement uses TRBV27 and TRBJ1-6; D remains ambiguous. The germline V and J ends were trimmed by 0 bases and 9 bases, with 9 bases remaining between them. The CDR3 has 14 amino acids. The germline V gene has CDR1 MNHEY and CDR2 SMNVEV (reference sequence).